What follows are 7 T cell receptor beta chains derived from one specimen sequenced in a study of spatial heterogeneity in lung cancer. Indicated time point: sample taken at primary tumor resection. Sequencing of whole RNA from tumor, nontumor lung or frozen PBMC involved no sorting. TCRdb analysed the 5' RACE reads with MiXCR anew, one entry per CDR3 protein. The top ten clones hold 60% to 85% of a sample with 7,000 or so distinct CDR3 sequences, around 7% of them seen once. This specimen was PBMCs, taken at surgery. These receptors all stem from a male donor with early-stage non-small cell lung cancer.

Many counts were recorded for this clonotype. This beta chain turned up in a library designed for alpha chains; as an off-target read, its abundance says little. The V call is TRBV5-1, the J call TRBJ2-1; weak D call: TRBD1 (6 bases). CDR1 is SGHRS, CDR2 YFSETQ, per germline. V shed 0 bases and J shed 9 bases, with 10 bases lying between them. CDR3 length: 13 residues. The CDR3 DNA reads TGCGCCAGCAGCTTGGACAGGGTAACTGAGCAGTTCTTC. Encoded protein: CASSLDRVTEQFF.

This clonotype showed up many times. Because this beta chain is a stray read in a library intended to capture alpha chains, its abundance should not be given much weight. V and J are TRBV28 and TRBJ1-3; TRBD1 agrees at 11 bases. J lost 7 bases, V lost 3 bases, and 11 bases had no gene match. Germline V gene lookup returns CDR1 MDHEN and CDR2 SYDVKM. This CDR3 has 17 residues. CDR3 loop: CASSFFQGTGGLNTIYF. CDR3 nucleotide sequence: TGTGCCAGCAGTTTTTTCCAGGGGACAGGGGGTCTGAACACCATATATTTT.

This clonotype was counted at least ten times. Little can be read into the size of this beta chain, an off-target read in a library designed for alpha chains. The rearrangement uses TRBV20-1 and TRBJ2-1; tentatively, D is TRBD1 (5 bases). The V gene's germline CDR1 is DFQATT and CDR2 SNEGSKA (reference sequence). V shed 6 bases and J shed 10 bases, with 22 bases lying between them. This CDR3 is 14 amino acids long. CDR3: CSASRQGIPIEQFF. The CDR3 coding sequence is TGCAGTGCCAGTCGCCAGGGAATCCCGATCGAGCAGTTCTTC.

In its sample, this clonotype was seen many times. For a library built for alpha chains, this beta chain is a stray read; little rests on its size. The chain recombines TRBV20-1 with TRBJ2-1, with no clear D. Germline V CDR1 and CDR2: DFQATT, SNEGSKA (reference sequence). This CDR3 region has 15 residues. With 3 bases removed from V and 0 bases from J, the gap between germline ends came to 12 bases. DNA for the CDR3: TGCAGTGCTAGCGACGGCCTTAGCTCCTACAATGAGCAGTTCTTC. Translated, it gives CSASDGLSSYNEQFF.

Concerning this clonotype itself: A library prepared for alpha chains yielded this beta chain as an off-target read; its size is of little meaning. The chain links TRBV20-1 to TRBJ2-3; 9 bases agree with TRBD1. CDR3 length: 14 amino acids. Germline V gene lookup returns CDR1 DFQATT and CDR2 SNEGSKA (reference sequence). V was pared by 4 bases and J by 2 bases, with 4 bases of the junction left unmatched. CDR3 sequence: CSAIYRGLTDTQYF. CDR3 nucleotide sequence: TGCAGTGCTATATACAGGGGGCTCACAGATACGCAGTATTTT.

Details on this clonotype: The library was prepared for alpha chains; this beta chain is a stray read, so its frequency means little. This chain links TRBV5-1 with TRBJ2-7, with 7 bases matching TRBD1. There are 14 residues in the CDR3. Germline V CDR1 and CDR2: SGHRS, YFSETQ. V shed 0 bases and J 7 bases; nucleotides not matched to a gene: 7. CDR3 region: CASSLEGADREQYF. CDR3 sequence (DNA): TGCGCCAGCAGCTTGGAGGGGGCGGACCGAGAGCAGTACTTC.

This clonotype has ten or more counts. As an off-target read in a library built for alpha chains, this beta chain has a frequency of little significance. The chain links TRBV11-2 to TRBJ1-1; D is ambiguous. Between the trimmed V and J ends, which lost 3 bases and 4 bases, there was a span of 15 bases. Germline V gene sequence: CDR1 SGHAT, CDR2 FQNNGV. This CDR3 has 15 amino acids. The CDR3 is CASSFGVNSITEAFF. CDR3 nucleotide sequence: TGTGCCAGCAGCTTTGGGGTAAATTCAATCACTGAAGCTTTCTTT.